This T cell receptor beta chain derives from a study of human T cells and chemical hapten exposure. Study-level background: Patients, largely female, had alopecia areata, totalis or universalis.

The CDR3 is 15 amino acids. In germline, CDR1 is MNHEY, CDR2 SMNVEV (reference sequence). V lost 6 bases, J lost 5 bases, and 16 bases lay in between. Documented time point: patch test 3, about 24 weeks after DPC sensitization. Regarding treatment: therapeutic diphenylcyclopropenone sensitization with weekly scalp DPC. The starting material, unfractionated whole blood, was used for total RNA extraction. The study drew its donors from alopecia patients who were 18 to 70 years old and suitable for DPC. This clonotype was found a few times. As handled by the study authors: Sample-level TCR yields exhibited a median of approximately 96,000, with a range of roughly 20,000 to 700,000. TCRdb itself ran the RACE reads through MiXCR, one entry per CDR3 protein. TCRdb assigned the V and J calls; the authors' analysis was not used. The table lists about 39,000 distinct CDR3 sequences, roughly 13% of them singletons.

The sample here was whole blood, taken in connection with sensitization to the hapten diphenylcyclopropenone (DPC). This receptor was taken from a woman aged 40-49 years with alopecia areata. Some clones in this sample may be carry-over from other donors' samples. This rearrangement joins TRBV27 to TRBJ2-2; D is possibly TRBD1 (6 bases). The CDR3 DNA reads as TGTGCCAGCAGGACCCCGGTGAGGGGGACCGGGGAGCTGTTTTTT. Translation gives CASRTPVRGTGELFF.